This T cell receptor beta chain is from a study of Ad26.COV2.S vaccination and SARS-CoV-2 variants. For the study at large: Intramuscular Ad26.COV2.S at 5x10^10 or 1x10^11 viral particles.

Broader study findings: Relative to placebo recipients, vaccine recipients exhibited elevated spike-specific TCR breadth. It was reported that spike-specific CD8+ and CD4+ T cell responses were substantially broad after vaccination. Comparability of non-spike TCR breadth was observed across vaccine and placebo recipients.

The treatment is: some 20 received Ad26.COV2.S at low or high dose, single or two shots; 5 received placebo; per-sample allocation not given. The samples were gathered on day 63 after the first injection of vaccine or placebo. Germline values: CDR1 LNHDA, CDR2 SQIVND (reference sequence). Trimming took 4 bases from V and 7 from J; bases not matched to a gene: 13. The CDR3 runs to 17 residues. Sequenced by immunoSEQ multiplex PCR; TCRdb stores in-frame clones only, minus some. This table has some 480,000 clones, around 90% appearing once. A remark on this clone: Its antigen remains unknown.

This TCR derives from a person aged 18 to 65 who received the Ad26.COV2.S COVID-19 vaccine or a placebo. The V call is TRBV19, the J call TRBJ2-1, with 10 positions matching TRBD2. Sequenced material: peripheral blood, taken in a trial of Ad26.COV2.S vaccine versus placebo. CDR3 in DNA: TGTGCCAGTAGTACCCAAGGGGGTAGCGGGGGGCAGAATGAGCAGTTCTTC. Translation gives CASSTQGGSGGQNEQFF. Variable domain in full (rest from reference TRBV19 and TRBJ2-1): DGGITQSPKYLFRKEGQNVTLSCEQNLNHDAMYWYRQDPGQGLRLIYYSQIVNDFQKGDIAEGYSVSREKKESFPLTVTSAQKNPTAFYLCASSTQGGSGGQNEQFFGPGTRLTVL.